This T cell receptor (beta chain) was sequenced for a study of blood T cell repertoires in COVID-19. About the research overall: The United States, Italy and Spain were the sources of the acute and convalescent COVID-19 samples.

In the study's own analysis: Amplifying reference gene primers gave estimates of nucleated cell counts. Produced via immunoSEQ multiplex PCR; TCRdb's table is partial and in-frame only. V, J and clone size were drawn from that table, and D and trimming were deduced from the DNA. The sample shows about 140,000 clones, 77% of them seen only once. V trimming: 4 bases; J trimming: 3 bases; junction bases outside the gene matches: 8. CDR1 and CDR2 (germline): MDHEN, SYDVKM. This CDR3 spans 15 amino acids. Sequencing was carried out using peripheral blood. This chain connects TRBV28 to TRBJ1-1; 7 nucleotides agree with TRBD1. The receptor was derived from a woman in her forties or fifties with active or convalescent COVID-19. CDR3 sequence: CASSSIQGRYTEAFF. DNA for the CDR3: TGTGCCAGCAGTTCAATACAGGGGCGATACACTGAAGCTTTCTTT.